The source of this T cell receptor (beta chain) is a study of a mutant IDH1 vaccine in newly diagnosed glioma. Overall study: Earlier therapy was either radiotherapy, temozolomide, or both, and most got both.

Germline CDR1 and CDR2: SGHRS and YFSETQ. The CDR3 loop spans 15 amino acids. V was trimmed by 4 bases and J by 0 bases, leaving 10 bases between them. To note about this clone: What it binds is unknown.

Generated by immunoSEQ multiplex PCR, the TCRdb table keeps only in-frame clones and is missing some. The sample yields 40,000 or so clones, about 80% seen once. Time point defined: week 23, last vaccination. A single vaccine dose contained 300 ug of mutant IDH1 20-mer peptide, and topical imiquimod was used with it. J is TRBJ2-2 and V is TRBV5-1; tentatively, D is TRBD1 (6 bases). The clonotype was recovered from a man in his forties or fifties with glioma. The input for sequencing was PBMCs, taken from a glioma patient whose treatment included an IDH1 peptide vaccine. This chain's CDR3 is CASSAGQSNTGELFF. In DNA, the CDR3 is TGCGCCAGCAGCGCAGGACAGTCGAACACCGGGGAGCTGTTTTTT.